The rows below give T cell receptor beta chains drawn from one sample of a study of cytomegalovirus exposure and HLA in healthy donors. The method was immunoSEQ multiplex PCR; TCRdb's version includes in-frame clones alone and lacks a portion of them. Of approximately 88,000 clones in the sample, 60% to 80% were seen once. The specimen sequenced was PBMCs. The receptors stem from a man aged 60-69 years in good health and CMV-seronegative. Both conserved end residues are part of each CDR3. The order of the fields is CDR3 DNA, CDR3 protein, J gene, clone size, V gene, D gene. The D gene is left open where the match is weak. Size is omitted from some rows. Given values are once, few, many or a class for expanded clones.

TGTGCCAGTAGTACCCCGTGGGAGAACTATGGCTACACCTTC	CASSTPWENYGYTF	TRBJ1-2	-	TRBV19	-
TGCAGCGCTCAAGGGGTCGGGGAGCTGTTTTTT	CSAQGVGELFF	TRBJ2-2	-	TRBV29-1	-
TGTGCCAGTAGGCTAGACAGCAATCAGCCCCAGCATTTT	CASRLDSNQPQHF	TRBJ1-5	-	TRBV19	-
TGTGCCAGCAGTTCACTTAATGTCCGTACTGAAGCTTTCTTT	CASSSLNVRTEAFF	TRBJ1-1	few	TRBV28	-
TGTGCCAGCAGTTCCTACAGGGACAGTGGAAACACCATATATTTT	CASSSYRDSGNTIYF	TRBJ1-3	-	TRBV6-5	TRBD1
TGTGCCATCAGTGAGCCCCCGGGACAGGGAACCTACGAGCAGTACTTC	CAISEPPGQGTYEQYF	TRBJ2-7	-	TRBV10-3	TRBD1
TGTGCCAGCAGCTTAGTGGCGGGGTCGAATATTGACGAGCAGTACTTC	CASSLVAGSNIDEQYF	TRBJ2-7	-	TRBV11-2	-
TGTGCCAGCTCACAGGGACTAGTTTCCTACGAGCAGTACTTC	CASSQGLVSYEQYF	TRBJ2-7	-	TRBV18	TRBD2
TGTGCCAGCAGCTTTAACAGCTTGTACAATGAGCAGTTCTTC	CASSFNSLYNEQFF	TRBJ2-1	few	TRBV11-3	-
TGTGCCAGCAGCGTCGTTTTGGGACAGGGGTTATCCAAAAACATTCAGTACTTC	CASSVVLGQGLSKNIQYF	TRBJ2-4	-	TRBV5-6	TRBD1
TGTGCCAGCGGATCGGGGGGGGACACCGGGGAGCTGTTTTTT	CASGSGGDTGELFF	TRBJ2-2	-	TRBV2	TRBD2
TGTGCCAGCAGTGCCTCCGGGACAGCCTATGGCTACACCTTC	CASSASGTAYGYTF	TRBJ1-2	-	TRBV6-1	TRBD1
TGTGCCAGCAGCTCATACGGGCTCAGGGAGAACACTGAAGCTTTCTTT	CASSSYGLRENTEAFF	TRBJ1-1	once	TRBV7-8	-
TGTGCCAGCAGTCCACAACAGGGCCCCGACACTGAAGCTTTCTTT	CASSPQQGPDTEAFF	TRBJ1-1	few	TRBV27	-
TGTGCCAGCAGCGTGGGGGGAACTAATGAAAAACTGTTTTTT	CASSVGGTNEKLFF	TRBJ1-4	-	TRBV9	-
TGCGCCAGCAGCTTGGCCCTAGCGGGGGAAGAGACCCAGTACTTC	CASSLALAGEETQYF	TRBJ2-5	-	TRBV5-1	TRBD2